This TCR beta chain was identified in a study of control samples from healthy donors and cancer patients. Only in-frame clones appear in the TCRdb table, and some are missing; sequencing was by immunoSEQ multiplex PCR. The sample lists about 180,000 clones; 94% were seen once. The CDR3 is 12 residues long. The germline CDR1 and CDR2 sequences are SGHTA and FQGNSA. The V gene lost 3 bases and the J gene lost 2 bases, with 4 bases spanning the gap. This rearrangement joins TRBV7-2 to TRBJ1-2; D gene ambiguous. Source material: blood. The receptor was isolated from a woman aged 18-29 years in good health. The CDR3 sequence is CASSLDNYGYTF. The CDR3 DNA is TGTGCCAGCAGCTTGGACAACTATGGCTACACCTTC.